Below, 31 T cell receptor beta chains from the same sample are listed, as sequenced in a study of Ad26.COV2.S vaccination and SARS-CoV-2 variants. Treatment indicated: roughly 20 received Ad26.COV2.S at low or high dose, single or two shots; 5 received placebo; per-sample allocation not given. Sampling was done on day 63 after the first vaccine or placebo injection. The protocol was immunoSEQ multiplex PCR, while the TCRdb copy is restricted to in-frame clones and leaves out a portion. This table holds a few hundred thousand clones, around nine tenths found once. Source: peripheral blood, taken in a trial of Ad26.COV2.S vaccine versus placebo. The receptors shown here come from a person between 18 and 60 years old who received the Ad26.COV2.S COVID-19 vaccine or a placebo.

DNA for the CDR3: TGTGCCACCAGCAGAGGACTTCCAACTAATGAAAAACTGTTTTTT. Amino acid sequence: CATSRGLPTNEKLFF. The chain recombines TRBV15 with TRBJ1-4; D unresolved. The germline CDR1 and CDR2 sequences are LNHNV and YYDKDF (reference sequence). Trimming took 1 base from V and 0 from J, leaving 6 bases between them. CDR3 length equals 15 residues.

The V gene is TRBV7-3, the J gene TRBJ2-2, with D possibly matching TRBD2 (5 bases). This CDR3 region has 16 residues. The germline V and J ends were trimmed by 1 base and 7 bases, with 16 bases remaining between them. Per the germline V gene, CDR1 is SGHTA and CDR2 is FQGTGA. CDR3 nucleotide sequence: TGTGCCAGCAGCTTAATTTCCCGGGGTGGGAACGGGGAGCTGTTTTTT. This codes for CASSLISRGGNGELFF.

The chain recombines TRBV7-6 with TRBJ1-5, with D perhaps matching TRBD1 (6 bases). CDR1 is SGHVS, CDR2 FNYEAQ, per germline. The V end lost 5 bases, the J end lost 3 bases, and 17 bases lay between the germline ends. The CDR3 length is 16 residues. The CDR3 bases are TGTGCCAGCAGCCCTTACACAGGGAACAACAATCAGCCCCAGCATTTT. This translates into CASSPYTGNNNQPQHF.

The rearrangement links TRBV5-1 to TRBJ1-1; the D gene is possibly TRBD1 (5 bases). Looked up from germline, CDR1 is SGHRS and CDR2 is YFSETQ. Trimming stripped 5 bases from V and 4 bases from J, with 12 bases between. The CDR3 totals 13 residues. The CDR3 nucleotides are TGCGCCAGCAGGGCCGGGGCAGCCACTGAAGCTTTCTTT. The encoded protein is CASRAGAATEAFF.

The chain carries TRBV15 and TRBJ2-1, with 9 positions matching TRBD2. Germline CDR1 reads LNHNV; CDR2 reads YYDKDF (reference sequence). The CDR3 is made up of 14 amino acids. V lost 3 bases and J lost 4; bases outside the gene matches: 1. The CDR3 bases are TGTGCCACCAGCAGTACTAGCGGGTACAATGAGCAGTTCTTC. Amino acids: CATSSTSGYNEQFF.

This clone appeared once. The V and J genes are TRBV7-8 and TRBJ1-4; D perhaps matches TRBD1 (5 bases). Germline CDR1 reads SGHVS; CDR2 reads FQNEAQ. There are 15 residues in the CDR3. V gave up 5 bases and J gave up 3 bases, with 13 bases separating them. The CDR3 loop is CASSPRGLANEKLFF. The CDR3 bases are TGTGCCAGCAGCCCAAGGGGTTTGGCTAATGAAAAACTGTTTTTT.

This sequence joins TRBV19 and TRBJ1-6, with D tentatively TRBD1 (6 bases). Trimming stripped 5 bases from V and 9 bases from J, with 17 bases between. The CDR3 covers 15 residues. The germline V gene has CDR1 LNHDA and CDR2 SQIVND (reference sequence). The CDR3 coding sequence is TGTGCCAGTAGTGGGACAAGACGGGGGATTTCACCCCTCCACTTT. It translates to CASSGTRRGISPLHF.

J is TRBJ1-5 and V is TRBV6-5; D is ambiguous. The ends were cut back, 0 bases at V and 1 base at J, with 7 bases in the middle. Germline lookup yields CDR1 MNHEY and CDR2 SVGAGI. The CDR3 contains 15 residues. The CDR3: CASSYSGSSNQPQHF. The CDR3 bases are TGTGCCAGCAGTTACTCAGGGTCAAGCAATCAGCCCCAGCATTTT.

The chain joins TRBV6-5 to TRBJ2-7; D ambiguous. The germline V gene has CDR1 MNHEY and CDR2 SVGAGI. CDR3 length: 13 residues. Trimming took off 7 bases at V and 2 bases at J, with 12 bases between the two ends. Written as DNA, the CDR3 is TGTGCCAGCATCGACAACAACCCCTACGAGCAGTACTTC. Amino acid sequence: CASIDNNPYEQYF.

This clone occurred once. This chain links TRBV7-9 with TRBJ1-3, with D perhaps TRBD1 (6 bases). Trimming removed 0 bases at V and 12 bases at J, with 6 bases between. Germline CDR1 reads SEHNR; CDR2 reads FQNEAQ (reference sequence). This CDR3 has 11 amino acids. DNA of the CDR3: TGTGCCAGCAGCTTAGCGGACAGCATATATTTT. It yields the protein CASSLADSIYF.

CDR3 DNA sequence: TGTGCCAGCTCACAAAACGGAGGAGGAACCCAAGAGACCCAGTACTTC. It is translated as CASSQNGGGTQETQYF. This chain uses TRBV18 with TRBJ2-5, with a weak D call TRBD2 (5 bases). The germline V gene encodes CDR1 KGHSH and CDR2 LQKENI. Trimming took 4 bases from V and 1 from J, leaving 16 bases between them. This CDR3 has 16 amino acids.

The chain employs TRBV20-1 and TRBJ2-1; tentatively, D is TRBD1 (6 bases). The V end was cut by 3 bases, the J end by 4 bases, with 13 bases between. Germline V lookup: CDR1 DFQATT, CDR2 SNEGSKA (reference sequence). CDR3 length: 14 residues. For the CDR3, the DNA is TGCAGTGCTAGTTCCCAAGGGGGTTACAATGAGCAGTTCTTC. Residues: CSASSQGGYNEQFF.

The genes are TRBV11-2 and TRBJ2-1; D is possibly TRBD1 (6 bases). V lost 4 bases and J lost 8, with 18 bases in between. Germline V gene sequence: CDR1 SGHAT, CDR2 FQNNGV. The CDR3 has 15 amino acids. The CDR3 sequence: CASSYEQGWNDEQFF. The DNA for the CDR3 is TGTGCCAGCAGCTATGAACAGGGTTGGAATGATGAGCAGTTCTTC.

V gene TRBV19 combines with J gene TRBJ1-5, with D possibly matching TRBD1 (6 bases). This CDR3 has 13 amino acids. CDR1 and CDR2 (germline): LNHDA, SQIVND (reference sequence). Trimming removed 5 bases at V and 5 bases at J, with 10 bases between. Here the CDR3 DNA reads TGTGCCAGTAGTGAAAGGGGGGATCAGCCCCAGCATTTT. Protein product: CASSERGDQPQHF.

This chain uses TRBV6-1 with TRBJ2-5; unclear D gene. The CDR3 contains 14 residues. Trimming removed 2 bases from V and 4 bases from J, with 11 bases in between. Per the germline V gene, CDR1 is MNHNS and CDR2 is SASEGT. CDR3 coding DNA: TGTGCCAGCAGTGAAATGGGCCCGACAGAGACCCAGTACTTC. Translated: CASSEMGPTETQYF.

The chain combines TRBV2 with TRBJ2-5; TRBD2 agrees at 13 bases. CDR1 and CDR2 (germline): SNHLY, FYNNEI. The J segment lost 5 bases and the V segment lost 7 bases, leaving 7 bases of the junction unmatched. CDR3 length: 15 residues. CDR3 bases: TGTGCCAGCACCAAGCGGACTAGCGGGGGTGAGACCCAGTACTTC. It codes for CASTKRTSGGETQYF. Full variable domain (rest looked up from reference TRBV2 and TRBJ2-5): EPEVTQTPSHQVTQMGQEVILRCVPISNHLYFYWYRQILGQKVEFLVSFYNNEISEKSEIFDDQFSVERPDGSNFTLKIRSTKLEDSAMYFCASTKRTSGGETQYFGPGTRLLVL.

The rearrangement joins TRBV3-1 (or the pseudogene TRBV3-2) to TRBJ2-3; D might be TRBD2 (5 bases). The V end lost 3 bases, the J end lost 4 bases, and 11 bases lay between the germline ends. Germline CDR1 LGHDT, CDR2 YNNKEL (reference sequence). The CDR3 length is 14 residues. The CDR3 is CASSQKGVSDTQYF. In DNA, the CDR3 is TGTGCCAGCAGCCAGAAGGGAGTGTCAGATACGCAGTATTTT.

The chain has TRBV30 and TRBJ2-2; D gene unclear. The CDR3 runs to 13 residues. Germline CDR1 is GTSNPN and CDR2 is SVGIG (reference sequence). V lost 0 bases, J lost 5 bases, and 7 bases lay in between. The CDR3 DNA is TGTGCCTGGAGTGTACTTGAAACCGGGGAGCTGTTTTTT. Translating gives CAWSVLETGELFF.

The rearrangement links TRBV11-2 to TRBJ2-1; maybe TRBD1 (6 bases). The CDR3 runs to 12 residues. Germline loops: CDR1 SGHAT, CDR2 FQNNGV. Trimming left V 5 bases short and J 9 bases short, with 11 bases between. CDR3 loop: CASSVQGTEQFF. The CDR3 region has the DNA TGTGCCAGCAGCGTCCAGGGGACTGAGCAGTTCTTC. The variable domain in full, completed from reference TRBV11-2 and TRBJ2-1, reads EAGVAQSPRYKIIEKRQSVAFWCNPISGHATLYWYQQILGQGPKLLIQFQNNGVVDDSQLPKDRFSAERLKGVDSTLKIQPAKLEDSAVYLCASSVQGTEQFFGPGTRLTVL.

The V and J genes are TRBV5-5 and TRBJ2-3; TRBD2 agrees at 7 bases. Germline V gene data show CDR1 as SGHKS and CDR2 as YYEKEE (reference sequence). The CDR3 contains 16 residues. Losses at the gene ends were 2 bases for V and 2 bases for J; bases not matched to a gene: 8. CDR3 bases: TGTGCCAGCAGCTTTCCCCTAGCGGAGATCACAGATACGCAGTATTTT. This codes for CASSFPLAEITDTQYF.

J is TRBJ2-6 and V is TRBV2, with D perhaps TRBD1 (5 bases). Per germline, CDR1 SNHLY and CDR2 FYNNEI. CDR3 size: 15 residues. V was trimmed by 8 bases and J by 4 bases, leaving 15 bases between them. CDR3 in amino acids: CASLRPGRGANVLTF. For the CDR3, the DNA is TGTGCCAGCCTGCGGCCAGGGCGGGGGGCCAACGTCCTGACTTTC.

The chain links TRBV19 to TRBJ2-1; no clear D. Trimming stripped 2 bases from V and 7 bases from J, with 6 bases between. The germline CDR1 and CDR2 sequences are LNHDA and SQIVND (reference sequence). The CDR3 is 12 amino acids. This CDR3 reads CASSIKGNEQFF. The CDR3 nucleotides read TGTGCCAGTAGTATAAAGGGTAATGAGCAGTTCTTC. Variable domain in full (rest from reference TRBV19 and TRBJ2-1): DGGITQSPKYLFRKEGQNVTLSCEQNLNHDAMYWYRQDPGQGLRLIYYSQIVNDFQKGDIAEGYSVSREKKESFPLTVTSAQKNPTAFYLCASSIKGNEQFFGPGTRLTVL.

This clone occurred once. The V call is TRBV5-6, the J call TRBJ1-1; no reliable D call. Trimming removed 0 bases at V and 1 base at J, with 10 bases between. The CDR3 is 15 residues long. Germline V CDR1 and CDR2: SGHDT, YYEEEE. DNA for the CDR3: TGTGCCAGCAGCTTGGAATCCCTACAGAACACTGAAGCTTTCTTT. It encodes CASSLESLQNTEAFF.

This rearrangement joins TRBV5-1 to TRBJ2-6; no reliable D call. The CDR3 extends over 16 amino acids. Germline lookup yields CDR1 SGHRS and CDR2 YFSETQ. V gave up 1 base and J gave up 2 bases, with 10 bases separating them. The CDR3 region is CASSLMIDPGANVLTF. CDR3 DNA: TGCGCCAGCAGCTTGATGATTGACCCTGGGGCCAACGTCCTGACTTTC.

The rearrangement links TRBV10-3 to TRBJ2-2, with 8 bases fitting TRBD1. V lost 4 bases to trimming and J lost 4 bases; unmatched junction nucleotides: 8. This CDR3 is 16 amino acids long. From germline, CDR1 is ENHRY and CDR2 SYGVKD. The CDR3 spells CAISGRQGPSTGELFF. The DNA for the CDR3 is TGTGCCATCAGTGGAAGACAGGGGCCGAGCACCGGGGAGCTGTTTTTT.

The table lists this clone with a count of one. The J gene is TRBJ2-3, the V gene TRBV9; D is uncertain. CDR3 length: 12 residues. V dropped 4 bases and J dropped 4 bases, with 7 bases sitting between them. CDR1 SGDLS and CDR2 YYNGEE come from the germline V gene. The CDR3 nucleotides are TGTGCCAGCAGCTCCCCCCCAGATACGCAGTATTTT. Protein sequence: CASSSPPDTQYF. Variable domain in full (rest from reference TRBV9 and TRBJ2-3): DSGVTQTPKHLITATGQRVTLRCSPRSGDLSVYWYQQSLDQGLQFLIQYYNGEERAKGNILERFSAQQFPDLHSELNLSSLELGDSALYFCASSSPPDTQYFGPGTRLTVL.

This chain's CDR3 is CASSQGGQIDTDTQYF. The CDR3 nucleotides read TGCGCCAGCAGCCAAGGGGGACAGATCGACACAGATACGCAGTATTTT. The chain recombines TRBV4-1 with TRBJ2-3, with TRBD1 identical over 7 bases. Germline V gene data show CDR1 as MGHRA and CDR2 as YSYEKL. This CDR3 comprises 16 residues. V gave up 1 base and J gave up 2 bases; unmatched junction bases: 6.

The V gene is TRBV12-3 or TRBV12-4, the J gene TRBJ2-2; TRBD1 is a possible D gene (5 bases). There are 13 residues in the CDR3. Trimming pared 6 bases from V and 4 bases from J, leaving 9 bases between. CDR3 sequence reads: CASSLRATGELFF. The CDR3 coding sequence is TGTGCCAGCAGCCTCAGGGCCACCGGGGAGCTGTTTTTT.

This chain links TRBV3-1 (or the pseudogene TRBV3-2) with TRBJ1-1; 8 nucleotides align to TRBD1. This CDR3 is built from 13 residues. The V and J ends lost 3 bases and 4 bases, in that order; junction bases with no gene match: 1. Germline V gives CDR1 LGHDT, CDR2 YNNKEL (reference sequence). This CDR3 is CASSQTGATEAFF. The CDR3 DNA reads as TGTGCCAGCAGCCAGACAGGGGCCACTGAAGCTTTCTTT.

The genes are TRBV5-5 and TRBJ1-3, with D unclear. CDR3 length equals 14 residues. Looked up from germline, CDR1 is SGHKS and CDR2 is YYEKEE (reference sequence). V was shortened by 0 bases and J by 0 bases, with 4 bases between the two germline ends. The CDR3 protein is CASSLGNSGNTIYF. The CDR3 DNA is TGTGCCAGCAGCTTGGGGAACTCTGGAAACACCATATATTTT.

The genes are TRBV6-5 and TRBJ2-2, with D perhaps being TRBD1 or TRBD2 (5 bases each). Trimming cost V 2 bases and J 0 bases, with 10 bases left between them. The CDR3 covers 16 residues. Per germline, CDR1 MNHEY and CDR2 SVGAGI. This chain's CDR3 is CASSYLLGANTGELFF. Written as DNA, the CDR3 is TGTGCCAGCAGTTACCTACTAGGGGCGAACACCGGGGAGCTGTTTTTT.